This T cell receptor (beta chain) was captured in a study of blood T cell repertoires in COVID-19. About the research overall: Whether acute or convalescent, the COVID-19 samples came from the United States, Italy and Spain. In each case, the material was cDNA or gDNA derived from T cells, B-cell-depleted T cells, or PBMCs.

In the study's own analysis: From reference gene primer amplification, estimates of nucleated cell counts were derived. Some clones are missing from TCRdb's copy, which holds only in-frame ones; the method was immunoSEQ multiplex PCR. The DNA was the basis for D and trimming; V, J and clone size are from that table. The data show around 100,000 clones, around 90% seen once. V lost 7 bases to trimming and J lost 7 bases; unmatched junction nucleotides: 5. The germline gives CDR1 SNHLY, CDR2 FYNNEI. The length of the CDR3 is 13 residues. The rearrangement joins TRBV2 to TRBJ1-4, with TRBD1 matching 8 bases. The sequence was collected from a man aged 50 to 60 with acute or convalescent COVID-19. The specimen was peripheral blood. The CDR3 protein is CASTQGAREKLFF. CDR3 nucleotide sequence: TGTGCCAGCACCCAGGGGGCGCGTGAAAAACTGTTTTTT.